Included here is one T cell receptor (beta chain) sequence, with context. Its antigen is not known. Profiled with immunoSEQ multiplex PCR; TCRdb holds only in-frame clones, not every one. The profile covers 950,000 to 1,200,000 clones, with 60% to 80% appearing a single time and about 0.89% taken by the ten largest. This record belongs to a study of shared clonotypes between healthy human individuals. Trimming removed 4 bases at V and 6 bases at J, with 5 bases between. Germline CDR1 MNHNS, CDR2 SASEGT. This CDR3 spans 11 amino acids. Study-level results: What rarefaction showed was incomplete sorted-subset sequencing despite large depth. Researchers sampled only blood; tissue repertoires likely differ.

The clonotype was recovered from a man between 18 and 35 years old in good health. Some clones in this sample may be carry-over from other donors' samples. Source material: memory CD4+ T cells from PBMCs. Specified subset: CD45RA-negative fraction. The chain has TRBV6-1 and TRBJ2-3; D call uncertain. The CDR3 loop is CASSAWDTQYF. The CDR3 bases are TGTGCCAGCAGTGCGTGGGATACGCAGTATTTT.